Below are 21 T cell receptor beta chains sequenced from a single sample in a study of blood T cell repertoires in COVID-19. The assay was immunoSEQ multiplex PCR, and TCRdb's table has in-frame clones only and misses some. The sample contains 240,000 or so clones, over 80% of which appear only once. Sequenced material: PBMCs or T cells enriched from blood (not recorded which). These receptors were collected from a man aged 45-60 years who had been exposed to COVID-19.

The chain employs TRBV9 and TRBJ1-2; TRBD1 is a possible D gene (5 bases). This CDR3 contains 16 residues. Trimming removed 2 bases from V and 5 bases from J, with 19 bases in between. CDR1 is SGDLS and CDR2 is YYNGEE in the germline V gene. The CDR3, as DNA: TGTGCCAGCAGCGTCCATACGGGGACTCAGGGATATGGCTACACCTTC. It yields the protein CASSVHTGTQGYGYTF.

J is TRBJ1-3 and V is TRBV30, with D perhaps matching TRBD1 (6 bases). The CDR3 has 14 residues. Trimming took off 4 bases at V and 0 bases at J, with 10 bases between the two ends. In germline, CDR1 is GTSNPN, CDR2 SVGIG (reference sequence). Here the CDR3 reads CAWTWGHSGNTIYF. Written as DNA, the CDR3 is TGTGCCTGGACTTGGGGACACTCTGGAAACACCATATATTTT.

To note about this clone: One junction end disagrees with the germline gene, perhaps due to a read error. The gene calls are TRBV19 and TRBJ1-1, with D possibly matching TRBD1 (6 bases). Germline CDR1 LNHDA, CDR2 SQIVND (reference sequence). CDR3 size: 14 residues. The CDR3 sequence is CASSSRTENAEAFF. CDR3 coding DNA: TGTGCCAGTAGTTCCCGGACAGAGAACGCTGAAGCTTTCTTT.

This clone was recorded once. The CDR3 reads CAWSPRDRGFHEQFF. CDR3 nucleotides: TGTGCCTGGAGTCCCCGGGACAGGGGATTCCATGAGCAGTTCTTC. The V call is TRBV30, the J call TRBJ2-1; 10 nucleotides align to TRBD1. The CDR3 sequence is 15 residues long. Germline trimming cut 2 bases from V and 8 bases from J; bases unmatched to any gene: 9. Germline values: CDR1 GTSNPN, CDR2 SVGIG (reference sequence).

Written as DNA, the CDR3 is TGTGCCAGCAGCTCCGGCTGGGGGGGAAACAATGAGCAGTTCTTC. It translates to CASSSGWGGNNEQFF. The chain has TRBV7-3 and TRBJ2-1; 7 bases are a match to TRBD2. Per germline, CDR1 SGHTA and CDR2 FQGTGA. The V segment lost 4 bases and the J segment 5 bases; nucleotides outside the gene matches: 8. The CDR3 is 15 amino acids.

This CDR3 is CASIPMNSNYGYTF. CDR3 coding DNA: TGTGCCAGCATCCCGATGAACTCTAACTATGGCTACACCTTC. This rearrangement joins TRBV2 to TRBJ1-2, with D uncertain. The V end was cut by 7 bases, the J end by 0 bases, with 12 bases between. CDR3 size: 14 residues. Germline V gene data show CDR1 as SNHLY and CDR2 as FYNNEI.

V is TRBV7-8 and J is TRBJ1-2; D might be TRBD1 (5 bases). The ends were cut back, 1 base at V and 4 bases at J, with 13 bases in the middle. Germline loops: CDR1 SGHVS, CDR2 FQNEAQ. The CDR3 sequence is 15 residues long. CDR3 coding DNA: TGTGCCAGCAGCTTAGGTCCAGGAAGGGGCTATGGCTACACCTTC. Protein product: CASSLGPGRGYGYTF.

The count of this clone is one. The gene calls are TRBV11-2 and TRBJ1-2; a weak D match, TRBD1 (6 bases). This CDR3 is 17 amino acids long. The V and J ends lost 1 base and 4 bases respectively, with 19 bases between them. Per the germline V gene, CDR1 is SGHAT and CDR2 is FQNNGV. CDR3 loop: CASSLVGTAGTSYGYTF. In nucleotides, the CDR3 is TGTGCCAGCAGCTTAGTCGGCACCGCCGGGACATCCTATGGCTACACCTTC.

This rearrangement joins TRBV18 to TRBJ1-6, with no clear D. V was pared by 4 bases and J by 7 bases, with 17 bases between. Germline V CDR1 and CDR2: KGHSH, LQKENI. The CDR3 is 16 amino acids. The CDR3 protein is CASSQAIRLWNSPLHF. The CDR3 DNA is TGTGCCAGCTCACAAGCTATTAGACTCTGGAATTCACCCCTCCACTTT.

This sequence joins TRBV24-1 and TRBJ2-3, with D maybe TRBD2 (6 bases). Trimming took off 5 bases at V and 0 bases at J, with 8 bases between the two ends. The CDR3 has 14 residues. Germline V gives CDR1 KGHDR, CDR2 SFDVKD. In nucleotides, the CDR3 is TGTGCCACCAGTGGCCGGGGGAGCACAGATACGCAGTATTTT. It is translated as CATSGRGSTDTQYF.

J is TRBJ2-3 and V is TRBV7-9; a possible D gene is TRBD2 (7 bases). This CDR3 is 17 amino acids long. The germline V gene encodes CDR1 SEHNR and CDR2 FQNEAQ (reference sequence). Trimming cost V 5 bases and J 3 bases, with 21 bases left between them. CDR3 sequence (DNA): TGTGCCAGCAGCCCGCGGGGTTGGGGGGGCCCGACAGATACGCAGTATTTT. This encodes CASSPRGWGGPTDTQYF.

This clone was recorded once. V usage is TRBV5-1 and J usage is TRBJ2-5, with TRBD1 matching over 10 bases. CDR1 is SGHRS, CDR2 YFSETQ, per germline. The CDR3 has 15 amino acids. Trimming cost V 4 bases and J 2 bases; bases outside gene matches: 5. The CDR3 reads CASSAGTGVQETQYF. CDR3 bases: TGCGCCAGCAGCGCCGGGACAGGGGTACAAGAGACCCAGTACTTC.

This clone was seen more than once but under ten times. This chain connects TRBV2 to TRBJ1-6; 8 nucleotides agree with TRBD1. The CDR3 is 15 residues long. Germline V gene sequence: CDR1 SNHLY, CDR2 FYNNEI. V shed 6 bases and J 5 bases; nucleotides not matched to a gene: 6. The chain's CDR3 is CASRGDRGDNSPLHF. The CDR3 nucleotides read TGTGCCAGCAGAGGCGACAGGGGTGATAATTCACCCCTCCACTTT.

The rearrangement links TRBV19 to TRBJ1-2; 8 bases align to TRBD1. The CDR3 runs 13 residues. Germline V gene sequence: CDR1 LNHDA, CDR2 SQIVND (reference sequence). The V segment lost 6 bases and the J segment 7 bases; nucleotides outside the gene matches: 7. CDR3 sequence (DNA): TGTGCCAGTAGGGGACAGGTGCGGAGTGGCTACACCTTC. Translation: CASRGQVRSGYTF.

This clone was counted once. The rearrangement links TRBV19 to TRBJ1-5; perhaps TRBD1 as D (6 bases). V was clipped by 3 bases and J by 3 bases, with 12 bases between them. Germline CDR1 reads LNHDA; CDR2 reads SQIVND (reference sequence). The CDR3 runs to 15 residues. This CDR3 is CASSIRGQLNQPQHF. In nucleotides, the CDR3 is TGTGCCAGTAGTATCAGGGGTCAGCTCAATCAGCCCCAGCATTTT.

This clone showed up just once. The chain joins TRBV2 to TRBJ1-6, with 9 bases fitting TRBD1. Germline CDR1 SNHLY, CDR2 FYNNEI. The CDR3 consists of 14 residues. V gave up 10 bases and J gave up 11 bases; unmatched junction bases: 12. CDR3 protein: CATTPGQGNAPLHF. CDR3 sequence (DNA): TGTGCCACCACCCCGGGACAGGGAAATGCACCCCTCCACTTT.

This clone was seen once. The chain employs TRBV30 and TRBJ2-7; D is undetermined. This CDR3 is 12 amino acids long. Germline V gene data show CDR1 as GTSNPN and CDR2 as SVGIG (reference sequence). Deletions cut 1 base from V and 12 bases from J, with 16 bases between. CDR3 region: CAWSAPLRTPYF. The CDR3 coding sequence is TGTGCCTGGAGTGCCCCACTTCGAACGCCGTACTTC.

The V call is TRBV27, the J call TRBJ2-2; D is undetermined. Germline V lookup: CDR1 MNHEY, CDR2 SMNVEV (reference sequence). Between the trimmed V and J ends, which lost 9 bases and 13 bases, there was a span of 12 bases. There are 10 residues in the CDR3. The CDR3 region has the DNA TGTGCCAGGCGTCCCTGCTGGCTGTTTTTT. This codes for CARRPCWLFF.

J is TRBJ1-2 and V is TRBV9; 12 nucleotides agree with TRBD1. CDR3 length: 16 residues. The trim removed 3 bases at V and 2 bases at J, leaving 5 bases unmatched. The V gene's germline CDR1 is SGDLS and CDR2 YYNGEE. CDR3 bases: TGTGCCAGCAGCGAGAGGGACAGGGGGCGAAACTATGGCTACACCTTC. It yields the protein CASSERDRGRNYGYTF. The full variable domain, rest sourced from reference TRBV9 and TRBJ1-2, is DSGVTQTPKHLITATGQRVTLRCSPRSGDLSVYWYQQSLDQGLQFLIQYYNGEERAKGNILERFSAQQFPDLHSELNLSSLELGDSALYFCASSERDRGRNYGYTFGSGTRLTVV.

The chain uses TRBV2 and TRBJ1-1, with 9 bases lining up with TRBD1. The ends lost 2 bases at V and 7 bases at J; junction bases unmatched: 5. The CDR3 has 14 amino acids. Germline V gene sequence: CDR1 SNHLY, CDR2 FYNNEI. CDR3 sequence: CASSELGQGFEAFF. CDR3 bases: TGTGCCAGCAGTGAATTGGGACAGGGTTTTGAAGCTTTCTTT.

The chain has TRBV9 and TRBJ1-2; 7 bases are a match to TRBD1. The CDR3 contains 14 residues. The germline gives CDR1 SGDLS, CDR2 YYNGEE. V shed 4 bases, J shed 6 bases, and the junction held 9 bases outside the gene matches. This chain's CDR3 is CASSPRRQGDGYTF. In DNA, the CDR3 is TGTGCCAGCAGCCCAAGGCGACAGGGTGATGGCTACACCTTC.